Following are 10 T cell receptor beta chains from one sample sequenced in a study of blood T cell repertoires in COVID-19. Clones were read by immunoSEQ multiplex PCR, and TCRdb kept only the in-frame ones, dropping some. The sample lists about 140,000 clones; around 82% were seen once. Specimen: peripheral blood. The source is a woman aged 60-75 years with acute or convalescent COVID-19.

V usage is TRBV6-5 and J usage is TRBJ2-5; a weak D match, TRBD1 (7 bases). V lost 11 bases and J 5 bases, leaving 15 bases between the germline ends. This CDR3 has 12 amino acids. Germline values: CDR1 MNHEY, CDR2 SVGAGI. This CDR3 reads CAGRRGHETQYF. CDR3 bases: TGTGCCGGAAGGAGGGGGCACGAGACCCAGTACTTC.

This clone has a single count. V is TRBV18 and J is TRBJ2-1; perhaps TRBD2 as D (5 bases). Germline V CDR1 and CDR2: KGHSH, LQKENI. The CDR3 has 13 residues. The V gene lost 4 bases and the J gene lost 12 bases, with 16 bases spanning the gap. In nucleotides, the CDR3 is TGTGCCAGCTCACGAGGCCGGGGAGATTCGCAGTTCTTC. It codes for CASSRGRGDSQFF.

This clone was observed once. The rearrangement uses TRBV6-5 and TRBJ1-5; D remains ambiguous. With 6 bases removed from V and 0 bases from J, the gap between germline ends came to 12 bases. The germline V gene has CDR1 MNHEY and CDR2 SVGAGI. The CDR3 has 15 residues. CDR3 bases: TGTGCCAGCAGCCGCGGACGGGATAGCAATCAGCCCCAGCATTTT. As protein: CASSRGRDSNQPQHF.

The chain is built from TRBV28 and TRBJ1-4; 8 nucleotides agree with TRBD1. With V trimmed by 6 bases and J by 8 bases, 5 bases remained unmatched. This CDR3 region has 13 residues. The germline gives CDR1 MDHEN, CDR2 SYDVKM. The CDR3 region is CASSRQGREKLFF. DNA for the CDR3: TGTGCCAGCAGCCGACAGGGGCGGGAAAAACTGTTTTTT.

J is TRBJ1-3 and V is TRBV6-5, with TRBD1 matching over 7 bases. The V gene's germline CDR1 is MNHEY and CDR2 SVGAGI. The CDR3 has 14 amino acids. V shed 4 bases, J shed 7 bases, and the junction held 7 bases outside the gene matches. CDR3 residues: CASSWDSTRNTIYF. The CDR3 nucleotides read TGTGCCAGCAGTTGGGACAGTACTAGGAACACCATATATTTT.

This chain links TRBV29-1 with TRBJ1-2; TRBD1 matches 7 bases. V was pared by 8 bases and J by 5 bases, with 11 bases of the junction left unmatched. Germline assignment: CDR1 SQVTM and CDR2 ANQGSEA. The CDR3 spans 13 residues. CDR3 protein: CSTGDSPGYGYTF. The CDR3 bases are TGCAGCACCGGGGACAGCCCGGGGTATGGCTACACCTTC.

The chain links TRBV24-1 to TRBJ2-2; the match to TRBD1 covers 8 bases. CDR1 is KGHDR, CDR2 SFDVKD, per germline. The ends lost 7 bases at V and 6 bases at J; junction bases unmatched: 3. The CDR3 sequence is 13 residues long. This CDR3 reads CATRATGAGELFF. The CDR3 coding sequence is TGTGCCACCAGAGCGACAGGGGCCGGGGAGCTGTTTTTT.

This clone was seen a few times. The rearrangement links TRBV6-4 to TRBJ2-3, with 12 bases lining up with TRBD2. Per germline, CDR1 MRHNA and CDR2 SNTAGT. V trimming: 10 bases; J trimming: 5 bases; junction bases outside the gene matches: 10. The CDR3 length is 15 residues. The CDR3 spells CATQQTSGRGDTQYF. The CDR3, as DNA: TGTGCCACCCAGCAGACTAGCGGGAGAGGAGATACGCAGTATTTT.

The genes are TRBV24-1 and TRBJ1-1; D uncertain. CDR3 length equals 13 residues. From germline, CDR1 is KGHDR and CDR2 SFDVKD. Trimming stripped 6 bases from V and 0 bases from J, with 7 bases between. As DNA, the CDR3 is TGTGCCACCAGTTCCAGAATGAACACTGAAGCTTTCTTT. Protein sequence: CATSSRMNTEAFF.

The V and J genes are TRBV6-5 and TRBJ2-4, with D possibly being TRBD1 (7 bases). CDR1 and CDR2 (germline): MNHEY, SVGAGI. Trimming pared 6 bases from V and 6 bases from J, leaving 12 bases between. The CDR3 loop spans 13 amino acids. The CDR3 DNA reads TGTGCCAGCAGCCAGGGGGGCATAAACATTCAGTACTTC. This gives the protein CASSQGGINIQYF.